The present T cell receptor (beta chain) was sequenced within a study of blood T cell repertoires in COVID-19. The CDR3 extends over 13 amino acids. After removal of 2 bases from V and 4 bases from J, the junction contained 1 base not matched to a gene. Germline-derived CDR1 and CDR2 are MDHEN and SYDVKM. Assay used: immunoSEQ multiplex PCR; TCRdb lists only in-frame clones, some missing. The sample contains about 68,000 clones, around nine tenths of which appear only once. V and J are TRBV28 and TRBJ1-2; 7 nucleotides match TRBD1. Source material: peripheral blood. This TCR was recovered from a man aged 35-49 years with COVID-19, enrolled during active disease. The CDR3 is CASSLEGAYGYTF. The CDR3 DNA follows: TGTGCCAGCAGTTTAGAGGGGGCCTATGGCTACACCTTC.